This is a list of T cell receptor beta chains from one sample in a study of T cell responses to AZD1222 COVID-19 vaccine. TCRdb keeps only in-frame clones here, not all; method: immunoSEQ multiplex PCR. The data contain roughly 180,000 clones, 91% of them singletons. The sample here was peripheral blood, taken 28 days after the second AZD1222 dose. The receptors originated from an adult who received the AZD1222 COVID-19 vaccine. CDR3s leave out the opening cysteine and the closing phenylalanine or tryptophan. The listing skips clone size in some rows; elsewhere it reads once, few, many or a size class.

J: TRBJ2-7
V: TRBV7-9
size: once
CDR3: ASSLPGRGGEQY

J: TRBJ1-5
V: TRBV6-5
size: .
CDR3: ASRLGGGGNQPQH

J: TRBJ1-2
V: TRBV29-1
size: .
CDR3: SVVRGGYGYT

J: TRBJ1-3
V: TRBV4-1
size: .
CDR3: ASSHLNTIY

J: TRBJ1-5
V: TRBV11-2
size: .
CDR3: ASSLGGQSGQPQH

J: TRBJ2-1
V: TRBV19
size: .
CDR3: ASSREPGNEQF

J: TRBJ2-7
V: TRBV27
size: .
CDR3: ASSFAGGVIREQY

J: TRBJ2-1
V: TRBV6-1
size: once
CDR3: ASSEMEVATGGTDNEQF

J: TRBJ2-3
V: TRBV18
size: .
CDR3: ASSPYGADTQY

J: TRBJ2-1
V: TRBV2
size: .
CDR3: ASSEGSGGPGEQF

J: TRBJ2-1
V: TRBV9
size: .
CDR3: ASSVTRLPYNEQF

J: TRBJ1-1
V: TRBV5-1
size: .
CDR3: ASSLAQNSYTEAF

J: TRBJ1-5
V: TRBV19
size: .
CDR3: ASSIGRGAESQPQH

J: TRBJ1-1
V: TRBV30
size: .
CDR3: AWSGGWSAEAF

J: TRBJ1-1
V: TRBV7-6
size: .
CDR3: ASSLEGSVTEAF

J: TRBJ2-3
V: TRBV11-2
size: .
CDR3: ASSPRDRATDTQY

J: TRBJ2-1
V: TRBV5-8
size: .
CDR3: ASFLSGVYNEQF

J: TRBJ1-1
V: TRBV4-1
size: once
CDR3: ASSQPHRAGGEAF

J: TRBJ2-3
V: TRBV24-1
size: .
CDR3: ATSESGRADTQY

J: TRBJ1-6
V: TRBV30
size: .
CDR3: AWRKQGNNSPLH

J: TRBJ1-2
V: TRBV7-9
size: .
CDR3: ALGGGYT

J: TRBJ1-2
V: TRBV7-2
size: .
CDR3: ASSSLAGDGYT

J: TRBJ2-3
V: TRBV7-4
size: .
CDR3: ASSLGVAGGRTDTQY

J: TRBJ2-2
V: TRBV5-1
size: .
CDR3: ASSWTGAGELF

J: TRBJ2-3
V: TRBV6-5
size: .
CDR3: ASSPNTDTQY

J: TRBJ1-3
V: TRBV4-1
size: .
CDR3: ASSHHFRDRGGHTIY

J: TRBJ1-5
V: TRBV18
size: .
CDR3: ASSSDSDWVAQH

J: TRBJ2-7
V: TRBV15
size: .
CDR3: ATSRVDPSSYEQY

J: TRBJ1-5
V: TRBV7-2
size: .
CDR3: ASSLTQNSNQPQH

J: TRBJ1-3
V: TRBV30
size: .
CDR3: AWNGQASGNTIY

J: TRBJ1-1
V: TRBV6-5
size: .
CDR3: ASSYVGGYTEAF

J: TRBJ1-2
V: TRBV7-8
size: .
CDR3: ASSFPGGSNYGYT

J: TRBJ2-1
V: TRBV7-3
size: .
CDR3: ASATGTGGGEQF

J: TRBJ2-1
V: TRBV5-1
size: .
CDR3: ASSARQGLNNEQF

J: TRBJ2-2
V: TRBV29-1
size: .
CDR3: SVLGTGEEDGELF

J: TRBJ1-4
V: TRBV7-9
size: .
CDR3: ASSPDLRTGVTNEKLF

J: TRBJ1-2
V: TRBV7-2
size: .
CDR3: ASSLVRVTNYGYT

J: TRBJ1-5
V: TRBV14
size: once
CDR3: ASSHRLNIHRGNQPQH

J: TRBJ1-2
V: TRBV30
size: .
CDR3: AWRAGTGRFGYT

J: TRBJ2-1
V: TRBV18
size: .
CDR3: ASRIAGGPHEQF

J: TRBJ2-2
V: TRBV5-1
size: .
CDR3: ASSLVVSPNTGELF

J: TRBJ2-3
V: TRBV20-1
size: .
CDR3: SASQVAEQY

J: TRBJ1-1
V: TRBV5-1
size: .
CDR3: ASSRDTLNTEAF

J: TRBJ1-2
V: TRBV6-5
size: .
CDR3: ASSSTLGYT

J: TRBJ2-7
V: TRBV27
size: .
CDR3: ASSLSGSTYEQY

J: TRBJ1-5
V: TRBV7-2
size: once
CDR3: ASSLAVTADQPQH

J: TRBJ1-1
V: TRBV19
size: .
CDR3: ASSIGGQRNTEAF

J: TRBJ2-1
V: TRBV7-9
size: .
CDR3: ASSLAWSLSVEQF

J: TRBJ2-1
V: TRBV5-1
size: .
CDR3: ASSPGLEQF

J: TRBJ2-1
V: TRBV5-6
size: .
CDR3: ASTRHNEQF

J: TRBJ2-7
V: TRBV7-2
size: .
CDR3: ASSSQGYGGV

J: TRBJ2-6
V: TRBV6-5
size: .
CDR3: ASSPFELLKGLT

J: TRBJ1-3
V: TRBV23-1
size: .
CDR3: ASSLPADGGNTIY

J: TRBJ1-3
V: TRBV7-9
size: .
CDR3: ASSSPDRGNTIY

J: TRBJ2-7
V: TRBV14
size: .
CDR3: ASSRLLYEQY

J: TRBJ2-1
V: TRBV5-1
size: .
CDR3: ASSTIAGWGDNEQF

J: TRBJ1-5
V: TRBV6-1
size: .
CDR3: ASSDDRGANQPQH